This is a list of T cell receptor beta chains from one sample in a study of response to subunit inactivated influenza vaccine. TCRdb independently ran MiXCR on the RT-PCR reads; one entry per CDR3 protein. Among 500,000 to 600,000 distinct CDR3 sequences listed, 12% were seen once. Sample: PBMCs from blood, taken on the day of vaccination. The origin of the receptors is a man aged 45-60 years who received an inactivated influenza vaccine. The CDR3 runs from the conserved cysteine through the conserved F or W. Fields, in order: clone size, J gene, D gene, V gene, CDR3 protein, CDR3 DNA. A D gene is named only where the DNA matches it firmly. Size is omitted from some rows. Given values are once, few, many or a class for expanded clones.

-	TRBJ2-7	TRBD2	TRBV6-1	CASSSSGKNYEQYF	TGTGCCAGCTCAAGTAGCGGGAAGAACTACGAGCAGTACTTC
-	TRBJ2-3	-	TRBV18	CASAGAPLTDTQYF	TGTGCCAGCGCCGGAGCACCCCTCACAGATACGCAGTATTTT
-	TRBJ2-3	TRBD1	TRBV28	CASSHRQGGTDTQYF	TGTGCCAGCAGTCATCGACAGGGCGGCACAGATACGCAGTATTTT
few	TRBJ2-3	-	TRBV5-1	CASSRGNVGTDTQYF	TGCGCCAGCAGTCGAGGTAATGTCGGCACAGATACGCAGTATTTT
-	TRBJ2-7	TRBD1	TRBV27	CASSARDRDYEQYF	TGTGCCAGCAGTGCCCGTGACAGGGACTACGAGCAGTACTTC
few	TRBJ2-2	-	TRBV3-1	CASSQGSGNTGELFF	TGTGCCAGCAGCCAAGGATCGGGGAACACCGGGGAGCTGTTTTTT
few	TRBJ2-7	TRBD1	TRBV28	CASSSPSTGGAYEQYF	TGTGCCAGCAGTTCCCCATCGACAGGGGGTGCCTACGAGCAGTACTTC
few	TRBJ2-2	-	TRBV5-1	CASSLESGGQTGELFF	TGCGCCAGCAGCTTGGAATCTGGGGGACAAACCGGGGAGCTGTTTTTT
many	TRBJ2-5	TRBD2	TRBV20-1	CSARGGAGDQETQYF	TGCAGTGCTAGAGGCGGGGCGGGGGACCAAGAGACCCAGTACTTC
-	TRBJ2-3	-	TRBV12-3/TRBV12-4	CASSQDRRGPVSTDTQYF	TGTGCCAGCAGTCAAGACAGACGGGGGCCCGTAAGCACAGATACGCAGTATTTT
-	TRBJ1-1	-	TRBV12-3/TRBV12-4	CASSPGSSTEAFF	TGTGCCAGCAGTCCAGGGAGTAGCACTGAAGCTTTCTTT
many	TRBJ2-4	-	TRBV28	CASRVSDLLAKNIQYF	TGTGCCAGCAGGGTTTCAGATTTACTAGCCAAAAACATTCAGTACTTC
-	TRBJ2-1	-	TRBV12-3/TRBV12-4	CASSWYGKETQFF	TGTGCCAGCAGTTGGTATGGAAAAGAGACCCAGTTCTTC
few	TRBJ1-5	-	TRBV5-6	CASSQRRTATDQPQHF	TGTGCCAGCAGCCAGAGACGGACAGCGACGGATCAGCCCCAGCATTTT
many	TRBJ2-2	-	TRBV5-1	CASSLGSGTGELFF	TGCGCCAGCAGCTTGGGGTCCGGGACAGGGGAGCTGTTTTTT
few	TRBJ2-3	-	TRBV10-3	CAISESSLADTQYF	TGTGCCATCAGTGAGTCTAGCCTGGCAGATACGCAGTATTTT
few	TRBJ2-3	-	TRBV6-5	CASSDQEAASTDTQYF	TGTGCCAGCAGCGATCAGGAAGCGGCTAGCACAGATACGCAGTATTTT
-	TRBJ1-1	-	TRBV7-6	CASSSPGGALGDFF	TGTGCCAGCAGCTCCCCCGGTGGGGCCTTAGGGGACTTCTTT
few	TRBJ2-1	-	TRBV6-2/TRBV6-3	CASRLLEVNEQFF	TGTGCCAGCAGGCTACTAGAGGTAAATGAGCAGTTCTTC
few	TRBJ2-7	TRBD1	TRBV28	CASNRGNYEQYF	TGTGCCAGCAACAGGGGGAACTACGAGCAGTACTTC
few	TRBJ2-3	-	TRBV5-1	CASTTTGTDTQYF	TGCGCCAGCACCACGACAGGCACAGATACGCAGTATTTT
many	TRBJ2-1	-	TRBV9	CASSHERTEAYNEQFF	TGTGCCAGCAGCCACGAGAGGACTGAAGCCTACAATGAGCAGTTCTTC
-	TRBJ2-1	-	TRBV4-3	CASSQGQSSEQFF	TGCGCCAGCAGCCAAGGACAGTCTAGTGAGCAGTTCTTC
-	TRBJ2-7	-	TRBV15	CATRVPGSYEQYF	TGTGCCACCAGGGTTCCGGGGTCCTACGAGCAGTACTTC
many	TRBJ2-5	TRBD1	TRBV5-1	CASSLWTGQETQYF	TGCGCCAGCAGCTTGTGGACAGGTCAAGAGACCCAGTACTTC
-	TRBJ2-4	-	TRBV12-3/TRBV12-4	CASSLWGPKNIQYF	TGTGCCAGCAGTTTATGGGGTCCCAAAAACATTCAGTACTTC